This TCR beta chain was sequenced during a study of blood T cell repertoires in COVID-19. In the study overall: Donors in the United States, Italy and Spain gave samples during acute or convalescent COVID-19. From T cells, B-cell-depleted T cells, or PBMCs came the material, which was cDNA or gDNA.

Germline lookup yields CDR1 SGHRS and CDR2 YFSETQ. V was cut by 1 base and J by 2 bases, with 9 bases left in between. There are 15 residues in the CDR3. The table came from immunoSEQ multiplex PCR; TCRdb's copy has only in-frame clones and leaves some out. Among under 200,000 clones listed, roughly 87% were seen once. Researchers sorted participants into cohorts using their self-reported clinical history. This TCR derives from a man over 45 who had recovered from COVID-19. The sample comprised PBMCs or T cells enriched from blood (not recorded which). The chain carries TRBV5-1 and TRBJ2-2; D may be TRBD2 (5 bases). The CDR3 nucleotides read TGCGCCAGCAGCTTGCGAGGGAGTAACACCGGGGAGCTGTTTTTT. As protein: CASSLRGSNTGELFF.